The 25 T cell receptor beta chains below were found in one sample sequenced in a study of blood T cell repertoires in COVID-19. Profiled with immunoSEQ multiplex PCR; TCRdb holds only in-frame clones, not every one. The sample carries 100,000 to 150,000 clones, around three quarters recorded once. Sequencing input: peripheral blood. Receptors were obtained from a man aged 35 to 55 with active or convalescent COVID-19.

This rearrangement joins TRBV27 to TRBJ2-3, with D tentatively TRBD1 (6 bases). CDR3 size: 13 residues. Trimming took off 6 bases at V and 4 bases at J, with 11 bases between the two ends. Germline V gives CDR1 MNHEY, CDR2 SMNVEV (reference sequence). The CDR3 loop is CASSLTGPDTQYF. The CDR3 DNA follows: TGTGCCAGCAGCCTTACAGGGCCAGATACGCAGTATTTT.

This chain uses TRBV5-1 with TRBJ2-2, with D perhaps matching TRBD1 (5 bases). This CDR3 contains 15 residues. Trimming cost V 3 bases and J 0 bases, with 9 bases left between them. Looked up from germline, CDR1 is SGHRS and CDR2 is YFSETQ. CDR3 bases: TGCGCCAGCAGCTCCAGGGAAACGAACACCGGGGAGCTGTTTTTT. Amino acids: CASSSRETNTGELFF.

This rearrangement joins TRBV6-5 to TRBJ1-5; no clear D gene. The CDR3 spans 15 residues. Germline CDR1 is MNHEY and CDR2 is SVGAGI. V lost 6 bases and J 1 base, leaving 13 bases between the germline ends. The CDR3 here is CASSPRGESNQPQHF. The CDR3 DNA reads TGTGCCAGCAGCCCCAGAGGTGAGAGCAATCAGCCCCAGCATTTT.

The J gene is TRBJ1-5, the V gene TRBV6-1; D gene uncertain. V lost 2 bases, J lost 11 bases, and 7 bases lay in between. The CDR3 totals 11 residues. Per germline, CDR1 MNHNS and CDR2 SASEGT. CDR3 DNA: TGTGCCAGCAGTGAATACCAGTCCCAGCATTTT. Protein: CASSEYQSQHF.

This sequence joins TRBV5-8 and TRBJ1-1; 7 nucleotides match TRBD1. The CDR3 has 11 residues. Germline lookup yields CDR1 SGHTS and CDR2 YDEGEE. J gave up 10 bases and V 4 bases, and 4 bases lay outside the gene matches. CDR3 nucleotide sequence: TGTGCCAGCAGCCTCAGACAGGGAGCTTTCTTT. Amino acids: CASSLRQGAFF.

The gene calls are TRBV6-5 and TRBJ2-1; TRBD2 is a possible D gene (5 bases). This CDR3 is built from 15 residues. V dropped 0 bases and J dropped 3 bases, with 9 bases sitting between them. Germline V lookup: CDR1 MNHEY, CDR2 SVGAGI. CDR3 nucleotide sequence: TGTGCCAGCAGTTACTCGAGGGCAGGCTACAATGAGCAGTTCTTC. The encoded protein is CASSYSRAGYNEQFF.

The DNA of the CDR3 is TGTGCCAGCAGCCAAGATCGGGGAGGCTGGGGGGGAAACACCATATATTTT. Translated, it gives CASSQDRGGWGGNTIYF. V and J are TRBV4-2 and TRBJ1-3, with a weak D call TRBD1 (5 bases). Trimming removed 0 bases from V and 4 bases from J, with 16 bases in between. The CDR3 covers 17 residues. Germline assignment: CDR1 LGHNA and CDR2 YNFKEQ.

The genes are TRBV4-3 and TRBJ1-1; D might be TRBD1 (5 bases). Germline V gene lookup returns CDR1 LGHNA and CDR2 YSLEER. V shed 4 bases and J shed 10 bases, with 19 bases lying between them. CDR3 length equals 14 residues. CDR3 DNA sequence: TGCGCCAGCAGCCCCGGGACTGTACTTGGGTCAGCTTTCTTT. Translating gives CASSPGTVLGSAFF.

The chain is built from TRBV27 and TRBJ1-2; the D gene is possibly TRBD1 (6 bases). Per the germline V gene, CDR1 is MNHEY and CDR2 is SMNVEV (reference sequence). Deletions cut 4 bases from V and 2 bases from J, with 20 bases between. The CDR3 covers 17 residues. CDR3 in DNA: TGTGCCAGCAGTTCGATGTCAGGGGAATTACCGAACTATGGCTACACCTTC. Amino acid sequence: CASSSMSGELPNYGYTF.

This clone was picked up one time. The J gene is TRBJ2-5, the V gene TRBV24-1, with TRBD2 identical over 12 bases. CDR1 is KGHDR and CDR2 is SFDVKD in the germline V gene. V was pared by 7 bases and J by 3 bases, with 8 bases of the junction left unmatched. The CDR3 is made up of 16 amino acids. The CDR3 sequence is CATSRTSGTEKETQYF. DNA for the CDR3: TGTGCCACCAGCAGGACTAGCGGGACTGAAAAAGAGACCCAGTACTTC.

The chain employs TRBV28 and TRBJ2-1; D possibly corresponds to TRBD2 (7 bases). The V end was cut by 5 bases, the J end by 4 bases, with 21 bases between. CDR1 is MDHEN, CDR2 SYDVKM, per germline. This CDR3 has 17 amino acids. CDR3 DNA: TGTGCCAGCAGTCCCGGGGGTGCGGGGGCCTTGTACAATGAGCAGTTCTTC. As protein: CASSPGGAGALYNEQFF.

The CDR3 is CASSQRAGSADTQYF. CDR3 coding DNA: TGTGCCAGCAGCCAGAGAGCGGGATCAGCAGATACGCAGTATTTT. The chain joins TRBV14 to TRBJ2-3, with 7 bases lining up with TRBD2. V trimming: 3 bases; J trimming: 4 bases; junction bases outside the gene matches: 7. Germline V gene data show CDR1 as SGHDN and CDR2 as FVKESK. The CDR3 runs 15 residues.

In this sample, this clone turned up once. The rearrangement links TRBV27 to TRBJ2-4; D may be TRBD2 (7 bases). This CDR3 is 18 amino acids long. Germline assignment: CDR1 MNHEY and CDR2 SMNVEV (reference sequence). Trimming took off 3 bases at V and 0 bases at J, with 18 bases between the two ends. CDR3 nucleotides: TGTGCCAGCAGTTTGTGGGGGGGCAGCCTGGTAGCCAAAAACATTCAGTACTTC. It codes for CASSLWGGSLVAKNIQYF.

The chain recombines TRBV5-6 with TRBJ1-1; D gene uncertain. Germline CDR1 SGHDT, CDR2 YYEEEE. The ends were cut back, 0 bases at V and 1 base at J, with 7 bases in the middle. The CDR3 extends over 14 amino acids. The CDR3 region has the DNA TGTGCCAGCAGCTTGGTAGCACCGAACACTGAAGCTTTCTTT. This translates into CASSLVAPNTEAFF.

The chain is built from TRBV6-5 and TRBJ2-7; D remains ambiguous. The CDR3 is 13 amino acids. Germline loops: CDR1 MNHEY, CDR2 SVGAGI. Trimming took off 6 bases at V and 5 bases at J, with 14 bases between the two ends. CDR3 region: CASSQVRFHEQYF. Here the CDR3 DNA reads TGTGCCAGCAGCCAGGTGAGATTTCACGAGCAGTACTTC.

The gene calls are TRBV6-5 and TRBJ2-1; 8 positions match TRBD1. Trimming at V came to 6 bases and at J to 8 bases, leaving 9 bases not matched to a gene. The CDR3 consists of 14 residues. The germline V gene has CDR1 MNHEY and CDR2 SVGAGI. The chain's CDR3 is CASRRRQGIDEQFF. As DNA, the CDR3 is TGTGCCAGCAGGCGGAGACAGGGGATAGATGAGCAGTTCTTC.

The V call is TRBV7-6, the J call TRBJ1-3; maybe TRBD1 (5 bases). Germline V gene sequence: CDR1 SGHVS, CDR2 FNYEAQ. V lost 1 base, J lost 0 bases, and 10 bases lay in between. The CDR3 spans 16 residues. This CDR3 is CASSLDQGPSGNTIYF. The CDR3 coding sequence is TGTGCCAGCAGCTTAGATCAGGGCCCCTCTGGAAACACCATATATTTT. Full variable domain (missing parts from reference TRBV7-6 and TRBJ1-3): GAGVSQSPRYKVTKRGQDVALRCDPISGHVSLYWYRQALGQGPEFLTYFNYEAQQDKSGLPNDRFSAERPEGSISTLTIQRTEQRDSAMYRCASSLDQGPSGNTIYFGEGSWLTVV.

The rearrangement joins TRBV7-9 to TRBJ2-7, with 9 bases that match TRBD2. This CDR3 region has 16 residues. Germline trimming cut 5 bases from V and 3 bases from J; bases unmatched to any gene: 11. Per germline, CDR1 SEHNR and CDR2 FQNEAQ (reference sequence). The CDR3: CASSIDGREGRYEQYF. CDR3 bases: TGTGCCAGCAGCATAGACGGGCGGGAGGGCCGCTACGAGCAGTACTTC.

This sequence joins TRBV29-1 and TRBJ1-1; the D is unclear. There are 15 residues in the CDR3. The ends were cut back, 3 bases at V and 1 base at J, with 15 bases in the middle. Germline CDR1 reads SQVTM; CDR2 reads ANQGSEA. CDR3 protein: CSVDAQWTANTEAFF. The CDR3 nucleotides are TGCAGCGTTGACGCCCAATGGACTGCGAACACTGAAGCTTTCTTT.

The V gene is TRBV4-2, the J gene TRBJ2-4; 12 bases line up with TRBD2. The ends lost 3 bases at V and 1 base at J; junction bases unmatched: 13. CDR1 and CDR2 from the germline V gene are LGHNA and YNFKEQ. This CDR3 contains 20 residues. As DNA, the CDR3 is TGTGCCAGCAGCCATGAGCCGGGACTAGCGGGCCCCGGGGCCAAAAACATTCAGTACTTC. Amino acids: CASSHEPGLAGPGAKNIQYF.

As concerns this clone: Other DNA sequences in the sample encode the same CDR3. This sequence joins TRBV27 and TRBJ1-6, with D tentatively TRBD1 (5 bases). CDR3 length: 14 amino acids. Germline V gene lookup returns CDR1 MNHEY and CDR2 SMNVEV (reference sequence). Trimming cost V 3 bases and J 6 bases, with 9 bases left between them. CDR3 sequence: CASSLGQTNSPLHF. In DNA form, the CDR3 reads TGTGCCAGCAGTTTGGGGCAGACTAATTCACCCCTCCACTTT.

The V and J genes are TRBV5-5 and TRBJ1-1; 7 positions agree with TRBD1. This CDR3 spans 13 amino acids. The germline V gene encodes CDR1 SGHKS and CDR2 YYEKEE (reference sequence). Trimming cost V 4 bases and J 8 bases; bases outside gene matches: 8. CDR3 sequence: CASSPSGQQEAFF. The CDR3 nucleotides are TGTGCCAGCAGCCCCTCGGGACAGCAAGAAGCTTTCTTT.

The CDR3 loop reads CAWVQGMDTEAFF. CDR3 in DNA: TGTGCCTGGGTACAGGGGATGGACACTGAAGCTTTCTTT. The V call is TRBV30, the J call TRBJ1-1; 7 bases are a match to TRBD1. The V gene's germline CDR1 is GTSNPN and CDR2 SVGIG (reference sequence). The CDR3 sequence is 13 residues long. The J segment lost 3 bases and the V segment lost 5 bases, leaving 6 bases of the junction unmatched.

The rearrangement uses TRBV29-1 and TRBJ2-7; a possible D gene is TRBD1 (6 bases). V was trimmed by 7 bases and J by 5 bases, leaving 18 bases between them. This CDR3 region has 13 residues. In germline, CDR1 is SQVTM, CDR2 ANQGSEA. The CDR3 DNA is TGCAGCGCCGCACTCACAGGGATAAACGAGCAGTACTTC. Translated, it gives CSAALTGINEQYF.

The chain joins TRBV28 to TRBJ1-2, with D unresolved. The V and J ends lost 3 bases and 3 bases respectively, with 20 bases between them. Germline V gene sequence: CDR1 MDHEN, CDR2 SYDVKM. The CDR3 totals 17 residues. CDR3 sequence (DNA): TGTGCCAGCAGTTTGTCCTTGTCCGGGAGTTTGGACTATGGCTACACCTTC. This gives the protein CASSLSLSGSLDYGYTF.